Below, one TCR beta chain is given with its context. Arm-PCR of CDR3 regions and iRepertoire HTBI primers were the basis on which TCR beta libraries were built. Per the original data handling: Among the samples, 60 to 65 TRBV and approximately 13 TRBJ segments were identified. TCRdb analysed the multiplex PCR reads with MiXCR anew, one entry per CDR3 protein. V and J calls and clone size were set by TCRdb, not the authors. The sample contains fewer than 400,000 distinct CDR3 sequences, around 20% of which appear only once. Time point in this sample: persistent/refractory GD, antithyroid drugs over 5 years with positive TRAb. The authors made the TCR library using RNA they extracted from PBMCs. The source of the patients was an endocrinology department in Xi'an, China. A volume of approximately 10 milliliters of peripheral blood was collected in EDTA tubes. The data were obtained in a study of regulatory T cells in long-lasting Graves disease. Study overall: With positive TSH receptor antibodies and over 5 years of antithyroid drugs, Graves' disease was considered persistent.

There are 15 residues in the CDR3. Germline values: CDR1 SGHTA, CDR2 FQGNSA. V was cut by 5 bases and J by 0 bases, with 11 bases left in between. This clonotype was obtained from a female donor with Graves disease. The rearrangement links TRBV7-2 to TRBJ1-5; no clear D. Sequenced here: peripheral blood mononuclear cells (PBMCs), sampled when the disease was refractory, from a patient treated with antithyroid drugs. CDR3 loop: CASSQSLASNQPQHF. The CDR3, as DNA: TGTGCCAGCAGCCAAAGCCTTGCTAGCAATCAGCCCCAGCATTTT.